This T cell receptor (beta chain) was recorded in a study of cytomegalovirus exposure and HLA in healthy donors. Trimming at V came to 7 bases and at J to 4 bases, leaving 7 bases not matched to a gene. Germline lookup yields CDR1 SGHRS and CDR2 YFSETQ. CDR3 size: 13 residues. As concerns this clone: Antigen: not known.

Points from the study as a whole: Rarity held for most TCR sequences, but there were some public TCRs that occurred in many donors. TCR beta chains numbering under 200 were designated cytomegalovirus-associated. One later analysis, an examination of the 120 or so validation repertoires, found that first-cohort TCR clusters tended to co-occur in them.

This table comes from immunoSEQ multiplex PCR, and its TCRdb copy is limited to in-frame clones, with some not included. The sample includes about 270,000 clones, roughly 85% of them seen just once. The clonotype comes from a woman between 18 and 29 years old in good health and CMV-seronegative. The V and J genes are TRBV5-1 and TRBJ2-7, with 8 nucleotides matching TRBD2. Sequencing input: PBMCs. The CDR3 bases are TGCGCCAGCGGGAGCGGGAGAGGATACGAGCAGTACTTC. It encodes CASGSGRGYEQYF.